The source of this T cell receptor beta chain is a study of beta chain features in type 1 diabetes. Study-wide results and limits: The question left open here concerned HLA type influencing TCRB rearrangement. Within patients, naive, central memory and Treg TCRB repertoires seemed more similar than within healthy donors.

The entirety of the isolated RNA underwent reverse transcription, so expressed TCRB transcripts were sequenced. Clones were read by immunoSEQ multiplex PCR, and TCRdb kept only the in-frame ones, dropping some. This sample has 900,000 or so clones, with under 20% found just once. In regard to this clone: Antigen specificity is unknown.

Donors underwent one heparinised blood draw, 95 to 150 mL on average. In germline, CDR1 is MNHEY, CDR2 SVGAGI. The CDR3 totals 16 residues. Unmatched junction bases numbered 6, after V lost 0 bases and J lost 4 bases. This chain joins TRBV6-5 and TRBJ2-1, with 7 bases that match TRBD2. The source material was naive CD4+ T cells from blood. This clonotype was obtained from a woman aged 18-29 years in good health. The CDR3 region has the DNA TGTGCCAGCAGTTACTCGAGCGGGACCACGTACAATGAGCAGTTCTTC. Its protein is CASSYSSGTTYNEQFF.